A single sample gave rise to the 5 T cell receptor beta chains below, sequenced in a study of blood T cell repertoires in COVID-19. Measured with immunoSEQ multiplex PCR; TCRdb has only the in-frame clones, and not every one. This table has 9,500 to 15,000 clones, 82% appearing once. The specimen was peripheral blood. The receptors come from a woman in her sixties with acute or convalescent COVID-19.

This clone came up a few times. This chain links TRBV12-5 with TRBJ1-5, with D maybe TRBD1 (5 bases). CDR1 is LGHNT, CDR2 FRNRAP, per germline. The CDR3 is 15 amino acids. V dropped 6 bases and J dropped 1 base, with 13 bases sitting between them. The CDR3 reads CASGPGGGSNQPQHF. The CDR3 DNA reads TGTGCTAGTGGCCCCGGGGGGGGAAGCAATCAGCCCCAGCATTTT.

The chain couples TRBV5-4 to TRBJ1-1; the D is unclear. V was shortened by 2 bases and J by 1 base, with 9 bases between the two germline ends. The CDR3 is made up of 14 amino acids. From germline, CDR1 is SGHNT and CDR2 YYREEE (reference sequence). CDR3 loop: CASSFRRPNTEAFF. CDR3 sequence (DNA): TGTGCCAGCAGCTTTAGGAGACCGAACACTGAAGCTTTCTTT.

The chain employs TRBV3-1 (or the pseudogene TRBV3-2) and TRBJ2-4; 14 nucleotides match TRBD2. CDR1 and CDR2 (germline): LGHDT, YNNKEL (reference sequence). This CDR3 is built from 20 residues. After removal of 1 base from V and 1 base from J, the junction contained 9 bases not matched to a gene. This chain's CDR3 is CASSQAPGLAGDRAKNIQYF. The CDR3 DNA follows: TGTGCCAGCAGCCAAGCTCCGGGACTAGCGGGGGACAGGGCCAAAAACATTCAGTACTTC.

V is TRBV3-1 (or the pseudogene TRBV3-2) and J is TRBJ1-4; possibly TRBD1 for D (6 bases). V lost 1 base, J lost 7 bases, and 16 bases lay in between. This CDR3 comprises 16 residues. The germline V gene encodes CDR1 LGHDT and CDR2 YNNKEL (reference sequence). CDR3 sequence (DNA): TGTGCCAGCAGCCAAGGCTGGGGGCGTATCGTTGAAAAACTGTTTTTT. It encodes CASSQGWGRIVEKLFF.

This clone has just one count. The CDR3 DNA sequence: TGCGCCAGCAGCCAATACGGCGGGGCGGGACAGCCCCAGCATTTT. It encodes CASSQYGGAGQPQHF. The V and J genes are TRBV4-1 and TRBJ1-5; D perhaps matches TRBD1 (5 bases). V was trimmed by 2 bases and J by 7 bases, leaving 15 bases between them. The germline gives CDR1 MGHRA, CDR2 YSYEKL. This CDR3 comprises 15 residues.